The 10 T cell receptor beta chains below were found in one sample sequenced in a study of blood T cell repertoires in COVID-19. Libraries were prepared by immunoSEQ multiplex PCR; TCRdb keeps only in-frame clonotypes and omits some of them. The sample yields 400,000 to 450,000 clones, approximately 90% seen once. The material sequenced was peripheral blood. These receptors all stem from a man aged 18-30 years with COVID-19, enrolled during active disease.

The chain carries TRBV6-2 or TRBV6-3 and TRBJ2-7, with unresolved D. Germline values: CDR1 MNHEY, CDR2 SVGEGT. The CDR3 length is 12 residues. V was cut by 6 bases and J by 4 bases, with 10 bases left in between. The CDR3, as DNA: TGTGCCAGCAGCCACACCTCATACGAGCAGTACTTC. Translation gives CASSHTSYEQYF.

This chain joins TRBV7-6 and TRBJ2-1; TRBD2 is a possible D gene (6 bases). This CDR3 is built from 13 residues. Trimming took 3 bases from V and 5 from J, leaving 8 bases between them. In germline, CDR1 is SGHVS, CDR2 FNYEAQ. The CDR3 coding sequence is TGTGCCAGCAGCTTTATAGCGGACAATGAGCAGTTCTTC. This translates into CASSFIADNEQFF.

V usage is TRBV6-5 and J usage is TRBJ1-5; TRBD1 aligns across 9 bases. J gave up 4 bases and V 4 bases, and 8 bases lay outside the gene matches. Looked up from germline, CDR1 is MNHEY and CDR2 is SVGAGI. The CDR3 has 16 residues. The CDR3 bases are TGTGCCAGCAGTTGGTACAGGGGGACAGGGAATCAGCCCCAGCATTTT. It yields the protein CASSWYRGTGNQPQHF.

This chain links TRBV28 with TRBJ2-5; 8 bases are a match to TRBD1. CDR1 is MDHEN and CDR2 is SYDVKM in the germline V gene. The CDR3 consists of 15 residues. V dropped 2 bases and J dropped 4; count of bases not matched to a gene: 6. The CDR3 region has the DNA TGTGCCAGCAGTTTAGCAGGGGGCTCGTTAGAGACCCAGTACTTC. Residues: CASSLAGGSLETQYF.

The chain uses TRBV19 and TRBJ1-5; D not certain. Germline CDR1 is LNHDA and CDR2 is SQIVND (reference sequence). The CDR3 is made up of 13 amino acids. Trimming took 3 bases from V and 8 from J, leaving 11 bases between them. DNA for the CDR3: TGTGCCAGTAGTATCCCCCCCGGGGAGCCCCAGCATTTT. It encodes CASSIPPGEPQHF.

The rearrangement joins TRBV5-1 to TRBJ2-7, with D perhaps matching TRBD2 (5 bases). The CDR3 has 13 amino acids. V lost 4 bases and J 3 bases, leaving 11 bases between the germline ends. The V gene's germline CDR1 is SGHRS and CDR2 YFSETQ. This CDR3 reads CASSRVRDYEQYF. The CDR3 DNA reads as TGCGCCAGCAGCCGGGTCCGGGACTACGAGCAGTACTTC.

V is TRBV5-5 and J is TRBJ1-6; D is perhaps TRBD1 (5 bases). The CDR3 sequence is 14 residues long. Trimming took 4 bases from V and 9 from J, leaving 14 bases between them. CDR1 is SGHKS, CDR2 YYEKEE, per germline (reference sequence). The CDR3 region is CASSPTVSSSPLHF. CDR3 nucleotides: TGTGCCAGCAGCCCGACAGTGAGCAGTTCACCCCTCCACTTT.

The chain employs TRBV18 and TRBJ2-2, with TRBD1 identical over 9 bases. V was clipped by 2 bases and J by 4 bases; unmatched bases: 5. Germline-derived CDR1 and CDR2 are KGHSH and LQKENI. CDR3 length equals 16 residues. The CDR3 is CASSPGTGSGTGELFF. Written as DNA, the CDR3 is TGTGCCAGCTCACCAGGGACAGGGTCGGGCACCGGGGAGCTGTTTTTT. Full variable domain (remainder filled in from reference TRBV18 and TRBJ2-2): NAGVMQNPRHLVRRRGQEARLRCSPMKGHSHVYWYRQLPEEGLKFMVYLQKENIIDESGMPKERFSAEFPKEGPSILRIQQVVRGDSAAYFCASSPGTGSGTGELFFGEGSRLTVL.

The V call is TRBV7-9, the J call TRBJ2-3; 8 bases are shared with TRBD2. The junction had 7 bases not matched to a gene; V was cut back by 1 base and J by 4 bases. Germline V gives CDR1 SEHNR, CDR2 FQNEAQ (reference sequence). This CDR3 has 16 amino acids. DNA for the CDR3: TGTGCCAGCAGCTTAGGCCCGGGGGGGCCTGCAGATACGCAGTATTTT. It encodes CASSLGPGGPADTQYF.

The chain combines TRBV19 with TRBJ1-2, with 7 nucleotides matching TRBD1. This CDR3 contains 14 residues. Germline lookup yields CDR1 LNHDA and CDR2 SQIVND (reference sequence). V lost 3 bases and J lost 8; bases outside the gene matches: 9. The CDR3: CASSIDRGQTGYTF. Written as DNA, the CDR3 is TGTGCCAGTAGTATCGATCGGGGACAGACGGGCTACACCTTC. Variable domain in full (rest from reference TRBV19 and TRBJ1-2): DGGITQSPKYLFRKEGQNVTLSCEQNLNHDAMYWYRQDPGQGLRLIYYSQIVNDFQKGDIAEGYSVSREKKESFPLTVTSAQKNPTAFYLCASSIDRGQTGYTFGSGTRLTVV.